The clone carrying this TCR beta chain was found a few times. The data were taken from a study of identical twins. V was pared by 7 bases and J by 3 bases, with 13 bases between. Germline values: CDR1 MNHEY, CDR2 SVGEGT. The CDR3 totals 14 residues. Template switching added a universal primer site, and cDNA bore unique molecular identifiers. TCRdb ran MiXCR on the 5' RACE reads and lists one entry per CDR3 protein. The sample includes 400,000 to 550,000 distinct CDR3 sequences, over 11% of them seen just once. The same sample was also studied in work on yellow fever vaccine responses in identical twins. Turning to that study: Twins' vaccine T cell responses reportedly seemed partly convergent and partly personalized.

V and J are TRBV6-2 or TRBV6-3 and TRBJ1-5; D may be TRBD1 (5 bases). The sequence derives from a woman between 18 and 29 years old in good health. Sequencing was performed on CD4+ T cells sorted from blood. CDR3 amino acids: CASKSVGVNQPQHF. The CDR3 coding sequence is TGTGCCAGCAAATCCGTAGGGGTCAATCAGCCCCAGCATTTT.